The rows below give T cell receptor beta chains drawn from one sample of a study of blood T cell repertoires in COVID-19. The protocol was immunoSEQ multiplex PCR, while the TCRdb copy is restricted to in-frame clones and leaves out a portion. The table shows about 230,000 clones, with 70% to 90% occurring only once. Sequenced sample: peripheral blood. The receptors come from a woman aged 18-29 years who had recovered from COVID-19. CDR3s include the opening cysteine and the closing phenylalanine or tryptophan. A D gene is named only where the DNA matches it firmly. Where a row states a size, it is once, few, many or the class of an expanded clone; other rows omit it.

>NA|once|TRBV10-3|TRBJ1-1
TGTGCCATCAGTGTTCAGAACACTGAAGCTTTCTTT
CAISVQNTEAFF
>NA|NA|TRBV21-1|TRBJ1-5
TGTGCCAGCAGGGGACAGGGGCAACAGCCCCAGCATTTT
CASRGQGQQPQHF
>TRBD1|NA|TRBV20-1|TRBJ1-1
TGCAGTGCTAGTCCCGACAGGGGGTACACTGAAGCTTTCTTT
CSASPDRGYTEAFF
>NA|NA|TRBV7-9|TRBJ1-5
TGTGCCAGCAGCTTAGGTAATAGCAATCAGCCCCAGCATTTT
CASSLGNSNQPQHF
>NA|NA|TRBV29-1|TRBJ2-2
TGCAGCGTTGAACGAGTTACGAACACCGGGGAGCTGTTTTTT
CSVERVTNTGELFF
>TRBD2|NA|TRBV2|TRBJ2-3
TGTGCCACCCTAGCGGGAGTAGGAACAGATACGCAGTATTTT
CATLAGVGTDTQYF
>NA|NA|TRBV5-1|TRBJ2-1
TGCGCCAGCAGCTCTGACCGGGACTTATACAATGAGCAGTTCTTC
CASSSDRDLYNEQFF
>TRBD1|NA|TRBV30|TRBJ2-7
TGTGCCTGGAGCGCCGGGACAGGGCCGGACGAGCAGTACTTC
CAWSAGTGPDEQYF
>TRBD2|NA|TRBV11-2|TRBJ2-1
TGTGCCAGCAGACGACTAGCGAGGTCCTACAATGAGCAGTTCTTC
CASRRLARSYNEQFF
>TRBD1|NA|TRBV9|TRBJ1-2
TGTGCCAGCAGGGACAGGGTTAACTATGGCTACACCTTC
CASRDRVNYGYTF
>TRBD2|NA|TRBV7-6|TRBJ2-5
TGTGCCAGCAGCTTAGCGGGAGGGTTGTTCGAGACCCAGTACTTC
CASSLAGGLFETQYF
>TRBD2|NA|TRBV5-1|TRBJ2-3
TGCGCCAGCAGCTTGTCTGAGCGGGAGGTATCCGATACGCAGTATTTT
CASSLSEREVSDTQYF
>NA|NA|TRBV13|TRBJ1-4
TGTGCCAGCAGCTTAGTTAAAGTCGGGGACATGCGAGAAAAACTGTTTTTT
CASSLVKVGDMREKLFF
>TRBD2|once|TRBV19|TRBJ2-1
TGTGCCAGTAGTGTTACTAGCGGAAGGAACAATGAGCAGTTCTTC
CASSVTSGRNNEQFF
>NA|once|TRBV30|TRBJ1-2
TGTGCCTGGAGTGTGGGACACATCTATGGCTACACCTTC
CAWSVGHIYGYTF
>NA|once|TRBV27|TRBJ2-5
TGTGCCAGCAGTTTAGCCAGTCAAGAGACCCAGTACTTC
CASSLASQETQYF
>TRBD1|NA|TRBV6-6|TRBJ2-1
TGTGCCATCACCAAGACAGGGCCGGGTGAGCAGTTCTTC
CAITKTGPGEQFF
>TRBD2|NA|TRBV6-5|TRBJ2-7
TGTGCCAGCAGTTCAGGACTAGCGGTGTACGAGCAGTACTTC
CASSSGLAVYEQYF
>NA|NA|TRBV14|TRBJ1-2
TGTGCCAGCAGCCAAGCCGCAGGCGGGGGGATCTATGGCTACACCTTC
CASSQAAGGGIYGYTF
>NA|NA|TRBV5-1|TRBJ1-1
TGCGCCAGCAGCTTGGACATTAACACTGAAGCTTTCTTT
CASSLDINTEAFF
>NA|NA|TRBV18|TRBJ1-1
TGTGCCAGCTCACCCCAGGTCGGTATGGACACTGAAGCTTTCTTT
CASSPQVGMDTEAFF
>TRBD1|NA|TRBV28|TRBJ2-7
TGTGCCAGCAGTTTCGACAGGGGCTCCTACGAGCAGTACTTC
CASSFDRGSYEQYF
>TRBD1|NA|TRBV25-1|TRBJ1-4
TGTGCCAGCAGTGAATCGGGACAGATGGGAAAACTGTTTTTT
CASSESGQMGKLFF
>NA|NA|TRBV6-5|TRBJ2-1
TGTGCCAGCAGTCCCTCCGGTCTCTACAATGAGCAGTTCTTC
CASSPSGLYNEQFF
>TRBD1|NA|TRBV6-6|TRBJ2-5
TGTGCCAGCATCCTCCGGGACAGGGGGCCGGAGACCCAGTACTTC
CASILRDRGPETQYF
>TRBD1|NA|TRBV18|TRBJ1-4
TGTGCCAGCTCACGGATTGGACAGGTTACTAATGAAAAACTGTTTTTT
CASSRIGQVTNEKLFF
>TRBD1|once|TRBV27|TRBJ1-2
TGTGCCAGCAGTCAACCCGTCCCGGGACAGGGACCCGTCTTC
CASSQPVPGQGPVF
>NA|NA|TRBV13|TRBJ2-1
TGTGCCAGCAGCATCGACTCTGACAATGAGCAGTTCTTC
CASSIDSDNEQFF
>NA|NA|TRBV7-2|TRBJ2-3
TGTGCCAGCAGCTCTAGCACAGATACGCAGTATTTT
CASSSSTDTQYF
>NA|few|TRBV20-1|TRBJ2-7
TGCAGTGCTAGTCACCCAGACGGCGGGGCCTACGAGCAGTACTTC
CSASHPDGGAYEQYF
>NA|NA|TRBV3-1/TRBV3-2|TRBJ1-1
TGTGCCAGCAGCTTCCTCTCGAACACTGAAGCTTTCTTT
CASSFLSNTEAFF
>NA|NA|TRBV9|TRBJ1-3
TGTGCCAGCAGCCCGAACATACAGGGTGCCACCATATATTTT
CASSPNIQGATIYF
>TRBD1|NA|TRBV7-3|TRBJ2-5
TGTGCCAGCAGCTCAGGGGGCCGGGAGACCCAGTACTTC
CASSSGGRETQYF
>NA|NA|TRBV3-1/TRBV3-2|TRBJ2-4
TGTGCCAGCAGCCAAGTTAGAAACATTCAGTACTTC
CASSQVRNIQYF
>TRBD1|NA|TRBV27|TRBJ1-1
TGTGCCAGCAGTGACCCGGGACAGGGAGGAACTGAAGCTTTCTTT
CASSDPGQGGTEAFF
>NA|NA|TRBV5-1|TRBJ2-3
TGCGCCAGCAAAAGACAGGCCTCTAGCACAGATACGCAGTATTTT
CASKRQASSTDTQYF
>NA|NA|TRBV9|TRBJ1-4
TGTGCCAGCAGCGTAGCTGATCAGGTGGGCGAAAAACTGTTTTTT
CASSVADQVGEKLFF
>NA|once|TRBV5-1|TRBJ1-6
TGCGCCAGCAGCCTCGGTAGCTCCTATAATTCACCCCTCCACTTT
CASSLGSSYNSPLHF
>NA|NA|TRBV12-3/TRBV12-4|TRBJ2-7
TGTGCCAGCAGTCCCGGGAACTTCTACGAGCAGTACTTC
CASSPGNFYEQYF
>TRBD2|NA|TRBV7-3|TRBJ2-5
TGTGCCAGCAGCTCCCCTCGGCCAACTAGCGGGAGGGGGGAGACCCAGTACTTC
CASSSPRPTSGRGETQYF
>NA|once|TRBV7-3|TRBJ1-1
TGTGCCAGCAGCTCACAGGGTATCACTGAAGCTTTCTTT
CASSSQGITEAFF
>NA|few|TRBV4-1|TRBJ2-5
TGCGCCAGCAGCCTTTCCCACCGGGAGAAAGAGACCCAGTACTTC
CASSLSHREKETQYF
>TRBD2|once|TRBV6-5|TRBJ2-1
TGTGCCAGCAGTCCCTGGACTAGCGGGAGAGATGAGCAGTTCTTC
CASSPWTSGRDEQFF
>NA|NA|TRBV15|TRBJ2-2
TGTGCCACCAGCAGAGCGGCGGGCACCGGGGAGCTGTTTTTT
CATSRAAGTGELFF
>NA|NA|TRBV19|TRBJ1-1
TGTGCCAGCTTTCGACAGGTAATGAACACTGAAGCTTTCTTT
CASFRQVMNTEAFF
>TRBD2|NA|TRBV14|TRBJ2-2
TGTGCCAGCAGCCAAGAGAGCGGGAGCCTTAACACCGGGGAGCTGTTTTTT
CASSQESGSLNTGELFF
>TRBD1|NA|TRBV5-4|TRBJ2-7
TGTGCCAGCAGCTTGGATTCCCTTATTGGACAGGGGGTTCTTTACGAGCAGTACTTC
CASSLDSLIGQGVLYEQYF
>NA|once|TRBV30|TRBJ1-4
TGTGCCTGGAGACTTGGACACTTTAATGAAAAACTGTTTTTT
CAWRLGHFNEKLFF
>TRBD1|NA|TRBV30|TRBJ1-5
TGTGCCTGGAACAGGGGTGGCAATCAGCCCCAGCATTTT
CAWNRGGNQPQHF
>NA|NA|TRBV4-3|TRBJ2-1
TGCGCCAGCAGCCAAGTTTCTCGCCAGTACAATGAGCAGTTCTTC
CASSQVSRQYNEQFF
>TRBD1|once|TRBV6-1|TRBJ2-2
TGTGCCAGCAGTGAGACAGGGGTCGACACCGGGGAGCTGTTTTTT
CASSETGVDTGELFF
>TRBD2|NA|TRBV30|TRBJ2-3
TGTGCCTGGAGTGTACTGGCGGGAGGAGGCACAGATACGCAGTATTTT
CAWSVLAGGGTDTQYF
>TRBD2|NA|TRBV19|TRBJ2-1
TGTGCCAGTAGTGGACGGACTAGCGGTTACAATGAGCAGTTCTTC
CASSGRTSGYNEQFF